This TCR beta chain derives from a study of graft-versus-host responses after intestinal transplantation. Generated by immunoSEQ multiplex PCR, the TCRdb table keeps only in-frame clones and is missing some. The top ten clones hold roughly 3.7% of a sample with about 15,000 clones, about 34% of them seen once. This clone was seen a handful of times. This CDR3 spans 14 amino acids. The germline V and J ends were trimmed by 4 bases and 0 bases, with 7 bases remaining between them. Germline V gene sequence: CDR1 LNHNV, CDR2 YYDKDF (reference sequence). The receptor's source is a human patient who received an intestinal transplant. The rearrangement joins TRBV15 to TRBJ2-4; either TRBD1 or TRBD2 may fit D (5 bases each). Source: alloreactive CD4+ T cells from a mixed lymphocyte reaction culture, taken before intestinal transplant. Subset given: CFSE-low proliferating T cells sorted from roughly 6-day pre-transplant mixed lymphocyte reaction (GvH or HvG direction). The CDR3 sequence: CATSTGLAKNIQYF. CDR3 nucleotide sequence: TGTGCCACCAGCACGGGGCTAGCCAAAAACATTCAGTACTTC.